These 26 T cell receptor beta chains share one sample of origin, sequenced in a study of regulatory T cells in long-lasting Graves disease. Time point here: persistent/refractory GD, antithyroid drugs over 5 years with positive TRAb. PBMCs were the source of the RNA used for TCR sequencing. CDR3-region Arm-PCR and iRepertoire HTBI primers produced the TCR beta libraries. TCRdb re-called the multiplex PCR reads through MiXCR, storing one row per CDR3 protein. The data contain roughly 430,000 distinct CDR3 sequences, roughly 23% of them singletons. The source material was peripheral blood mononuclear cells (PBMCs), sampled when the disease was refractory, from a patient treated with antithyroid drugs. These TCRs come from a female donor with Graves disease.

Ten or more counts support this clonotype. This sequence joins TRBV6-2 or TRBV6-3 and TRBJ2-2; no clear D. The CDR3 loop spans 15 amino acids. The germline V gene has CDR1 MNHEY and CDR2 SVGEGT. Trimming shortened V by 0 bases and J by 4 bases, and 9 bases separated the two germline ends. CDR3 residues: CASSYSFGSTGELFF. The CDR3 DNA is TGTGCCAGCAGTTACTCTTTTGGTTCCACCGGGGAGCTGTTTTTT.

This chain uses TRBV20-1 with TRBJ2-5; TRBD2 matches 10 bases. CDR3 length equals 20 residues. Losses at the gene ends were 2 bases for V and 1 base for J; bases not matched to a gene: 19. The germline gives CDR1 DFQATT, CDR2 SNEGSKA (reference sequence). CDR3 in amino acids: CSARWDTRPSGGISQETQYF. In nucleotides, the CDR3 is TGCAGTGCTAGATGGGATACAAGACCTAGCGGGGGCATTTCCCAAGAGACCCAGTACTTC.

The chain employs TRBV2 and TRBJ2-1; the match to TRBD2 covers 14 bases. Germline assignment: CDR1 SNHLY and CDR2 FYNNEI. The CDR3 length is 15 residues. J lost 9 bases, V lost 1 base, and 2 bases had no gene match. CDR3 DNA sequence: TGTGCCAGCAGTGAAGAGGGACTAGCGGGAGTTGAGCAGTTCTTC. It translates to CASSEEGLAGVEQFF.

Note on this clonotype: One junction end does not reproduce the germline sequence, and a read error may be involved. The CDR3: CSTGFRGFDQETQYF. Here the CDR3 DNA reads TGCAGCACAGGTTTTCGGGGGTTTGACCAGGAGACCCAGTACTTC. V usage is TRBV29-1 and J usage is TRBJ2-7; the D gene is possibly TRBD2 (6 bases). The J call may be wrong; the DNA end is better matched by TRBJ2-5. From germline, CDR1 is SQVTM and CDR2 ANQGSEA. The CDR3 sequence is 15 residues long.

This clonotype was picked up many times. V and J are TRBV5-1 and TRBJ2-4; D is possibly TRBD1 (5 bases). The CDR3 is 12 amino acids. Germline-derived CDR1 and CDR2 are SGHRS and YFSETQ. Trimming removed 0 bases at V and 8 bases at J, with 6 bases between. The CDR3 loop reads CASSLEGDIQYF. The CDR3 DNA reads TGCGCCAGCAGCTTGGAAGGGGACATTCAGTACTTC.

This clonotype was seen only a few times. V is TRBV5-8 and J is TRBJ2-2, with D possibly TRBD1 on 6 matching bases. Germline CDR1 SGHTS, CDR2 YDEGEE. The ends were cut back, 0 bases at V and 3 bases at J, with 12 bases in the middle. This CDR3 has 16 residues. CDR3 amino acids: CASSLVLGADTGELFF. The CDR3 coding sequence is TGTGCCAGCAGCTTGGTGCTGGGGGCGGACACCGGGGAGCTGTTTTTT.

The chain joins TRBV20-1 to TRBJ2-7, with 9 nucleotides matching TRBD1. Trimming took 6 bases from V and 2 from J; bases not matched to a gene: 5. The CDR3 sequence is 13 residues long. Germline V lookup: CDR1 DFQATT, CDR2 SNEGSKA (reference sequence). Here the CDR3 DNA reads TGCAGTGCCCGGGACAGGGTAACCTACGAGCAGTACTTC. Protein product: CSARDRVTYEQYF.

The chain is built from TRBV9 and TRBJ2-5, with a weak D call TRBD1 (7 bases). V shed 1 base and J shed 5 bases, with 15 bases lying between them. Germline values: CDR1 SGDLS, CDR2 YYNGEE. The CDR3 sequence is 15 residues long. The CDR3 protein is CASSVMAGGKETQYF. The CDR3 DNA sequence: TGTGCCAGCAGCGTAATGGCAGGGGGGAAGGAGACCCAGTACTTC.

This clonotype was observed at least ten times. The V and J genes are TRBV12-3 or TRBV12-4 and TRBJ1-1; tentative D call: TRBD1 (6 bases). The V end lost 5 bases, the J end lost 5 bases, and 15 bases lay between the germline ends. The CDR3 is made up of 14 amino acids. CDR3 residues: CASSQDSEVTEAFF. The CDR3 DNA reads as TGTGCCAGCAGTCAGGACAGTGAAGTTACTGAAGCTTTCTTT.

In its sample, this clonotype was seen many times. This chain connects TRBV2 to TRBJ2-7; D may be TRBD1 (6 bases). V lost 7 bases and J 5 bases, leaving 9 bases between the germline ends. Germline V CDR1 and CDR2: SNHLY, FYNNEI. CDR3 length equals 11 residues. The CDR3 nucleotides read TGTGCCAGCAAGGACAGCCACGAGCAGTACTTC. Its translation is CASKDSHEQYF.

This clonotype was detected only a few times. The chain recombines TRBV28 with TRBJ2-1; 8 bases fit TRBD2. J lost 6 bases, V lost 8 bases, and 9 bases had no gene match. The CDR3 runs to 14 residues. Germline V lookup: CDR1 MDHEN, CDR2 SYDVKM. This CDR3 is CASSRGGLSNEQFF. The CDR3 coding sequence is TGTGCCAGCTCCCGGGGGGGCCTGAGCAATGAGCAGTTCTTC.

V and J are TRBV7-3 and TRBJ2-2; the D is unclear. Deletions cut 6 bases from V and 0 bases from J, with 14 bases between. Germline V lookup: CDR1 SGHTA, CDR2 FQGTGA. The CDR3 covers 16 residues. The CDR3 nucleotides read TGTGCCAGCAGTTTGGAGCGAACTGCGAACACCGGGGAGCTGTTTTTT. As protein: CASSLERTANTGELFF.

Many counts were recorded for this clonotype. CDR3 nucleotide sequence: TGTGCCAGCAGTTTATCTTTCCTCTACGAGCAGTACTTC. It encodes CASSLSFLYEQYF. V and J are TRBV28 and TRBJ2-7, with D unresolved. The CDR3 contains 13 residues. The V end was cut by 1 base, the J end by 3 bases, with 7 bases between. Germline CDR1 and CDR2: MDHEN and SYDVKM.

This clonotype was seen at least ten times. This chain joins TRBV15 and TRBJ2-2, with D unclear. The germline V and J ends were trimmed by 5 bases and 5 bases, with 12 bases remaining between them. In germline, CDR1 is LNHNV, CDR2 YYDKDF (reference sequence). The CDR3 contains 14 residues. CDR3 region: CATSSSLATGELFF. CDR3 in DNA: TGTGCCACCAGCTCTTCCCTGGCGACCGGGGAGCTGTTTTTT.

The CDR3 region has the DNA TGCAGTGCTTGGGACAGGGGAATCGATGAGCAGTTCTTC. Translating gives CSAWDRGIDEQFF. The chain links TRBV20-1 to TRBJ2-1, with 10 bases lining up with TRBD1. The CDR3 length is 13 residues. The germline gives CDR1 DFQATT, CDR2 SNEGSKA (reference sequence). The ends lost 5 bases at V and 8 bases at J; junction bases unmatched: 6.

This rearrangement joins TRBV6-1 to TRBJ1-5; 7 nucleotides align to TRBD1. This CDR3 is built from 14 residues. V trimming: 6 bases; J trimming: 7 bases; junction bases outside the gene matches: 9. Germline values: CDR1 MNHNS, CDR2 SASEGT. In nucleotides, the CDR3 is TGTGCCAGCAGCTCCGACAGGGTGAACCAGCCCCAGCATTTT. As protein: CASSSDRVNQPQHF.

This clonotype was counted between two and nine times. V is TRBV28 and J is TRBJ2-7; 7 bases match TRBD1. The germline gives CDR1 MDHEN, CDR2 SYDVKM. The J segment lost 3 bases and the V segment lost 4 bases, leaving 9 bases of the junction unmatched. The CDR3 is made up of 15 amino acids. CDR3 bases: TGTGCCAGCAGTTCCCGGGACAGCTCCCTCTACGAGCAGTACTTC. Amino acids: CASSSRDSSLYEQYF.

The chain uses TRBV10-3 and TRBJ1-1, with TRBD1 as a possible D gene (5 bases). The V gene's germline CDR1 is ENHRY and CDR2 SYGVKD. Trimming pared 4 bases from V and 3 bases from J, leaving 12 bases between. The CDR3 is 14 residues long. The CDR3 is CAISGVGGDTEAFF. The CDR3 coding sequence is TGTGCCATCAGTGGTGTCGGGGGGGACACTGAAGCTTTCTTT.

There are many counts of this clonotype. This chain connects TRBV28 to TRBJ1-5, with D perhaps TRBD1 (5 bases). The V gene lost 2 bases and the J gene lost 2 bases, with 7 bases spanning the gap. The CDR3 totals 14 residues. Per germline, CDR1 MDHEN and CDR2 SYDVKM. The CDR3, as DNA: TGTGCCAGCAGTTTACAGGGTCGCAATCAGCCCCAGCATTTT. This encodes CASSLQGRNQPQHF. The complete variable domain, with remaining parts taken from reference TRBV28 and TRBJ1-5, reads DVKVTQSSRYLVKRTGEKVFLECVQDMDHENMFWYRQDPGLGLRLIYFSYDVKMKEKGDIPEGYSVSREKKERFSLILESASTNQTSMYLCASSLQGRNQPQHFGDGTRLSIL.

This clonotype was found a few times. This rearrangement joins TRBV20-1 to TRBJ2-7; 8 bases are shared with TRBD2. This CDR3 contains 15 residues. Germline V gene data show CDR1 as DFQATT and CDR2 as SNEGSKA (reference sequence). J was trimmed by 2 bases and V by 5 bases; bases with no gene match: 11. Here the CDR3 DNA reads TGCAGTGCTGACGGCCCAGCGGGAGAGCCCTACGAGCAGTACTTC. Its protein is CSADGPAGEPYEQYF.

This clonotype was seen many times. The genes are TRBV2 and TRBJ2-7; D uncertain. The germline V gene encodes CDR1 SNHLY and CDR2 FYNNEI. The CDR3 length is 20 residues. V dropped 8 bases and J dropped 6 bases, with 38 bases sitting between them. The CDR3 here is CASVRSPRLPSSFSEGEQYF. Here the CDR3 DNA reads TGTGCCAGCGTCCGATCCCCAAGGCTCCCGAGTAGTTTTAGTGAAGGCGAGCAGTACTTC.

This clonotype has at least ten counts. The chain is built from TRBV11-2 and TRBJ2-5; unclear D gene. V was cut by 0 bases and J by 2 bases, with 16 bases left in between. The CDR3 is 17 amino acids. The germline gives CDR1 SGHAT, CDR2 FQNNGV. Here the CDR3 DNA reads TGTGCCAGCAGCTTAGATCTCGCGGCTACTTATCAAGAGACCCAGTACTTC. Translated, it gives CASSLDLAATYQETQYF. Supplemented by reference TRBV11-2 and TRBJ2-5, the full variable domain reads EAGVAQSPRYKIIEKRQSVAFWCNPISGHATLYWYQQILGQGPKLLIQFQNNGVVDDSQLPKDRFSAERLKGVDSTLKIQPAKLEDSAVYLCASSLDLAATYQETQYFGPGTRLLVL.

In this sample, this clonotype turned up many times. The CDR3 DNA follows: TGTGCCTGGAGTGAATATCCCGGGGAGCTGTTTTTT. Amino acid sequence: CAWSEYPGELFF. The V and J genes are TRBV30 and TRBJ2-2; D not certain. Trimming took off 1 base at V and 6 bases at J, with 6 bases between the two ends. The length of the CDR3 is 12 residues. Germline V gene lookup returns CDR1 GTSNPN and CDR2 SVGIG (reference sequence).

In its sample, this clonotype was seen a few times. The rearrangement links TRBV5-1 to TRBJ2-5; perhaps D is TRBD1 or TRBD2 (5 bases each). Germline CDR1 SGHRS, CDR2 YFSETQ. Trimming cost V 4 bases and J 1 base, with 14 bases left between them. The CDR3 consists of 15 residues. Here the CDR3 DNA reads TGCGCCAGCAGCACGGGACCCAACCGCCAAGAGACCCAGTACTTC. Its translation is CASSTGPNRQETQYF.

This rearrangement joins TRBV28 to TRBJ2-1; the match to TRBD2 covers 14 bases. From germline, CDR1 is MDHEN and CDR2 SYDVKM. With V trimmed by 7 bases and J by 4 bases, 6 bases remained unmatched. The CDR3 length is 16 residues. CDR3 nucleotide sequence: TGTGCCAGCATCGGACTAGCGGGAGGAGGATACAATGAGCAGTTCTTC. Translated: CASIGLAGGGYNEQFF.

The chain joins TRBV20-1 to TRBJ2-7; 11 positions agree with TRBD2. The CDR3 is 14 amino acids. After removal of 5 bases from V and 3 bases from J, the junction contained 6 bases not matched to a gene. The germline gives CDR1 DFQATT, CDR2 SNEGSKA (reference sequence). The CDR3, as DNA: TGCAGTGCTTATACTAGCGGGAGAATCTACGAGCAGTACTTC. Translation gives CSAYTSGRIYEQYF.